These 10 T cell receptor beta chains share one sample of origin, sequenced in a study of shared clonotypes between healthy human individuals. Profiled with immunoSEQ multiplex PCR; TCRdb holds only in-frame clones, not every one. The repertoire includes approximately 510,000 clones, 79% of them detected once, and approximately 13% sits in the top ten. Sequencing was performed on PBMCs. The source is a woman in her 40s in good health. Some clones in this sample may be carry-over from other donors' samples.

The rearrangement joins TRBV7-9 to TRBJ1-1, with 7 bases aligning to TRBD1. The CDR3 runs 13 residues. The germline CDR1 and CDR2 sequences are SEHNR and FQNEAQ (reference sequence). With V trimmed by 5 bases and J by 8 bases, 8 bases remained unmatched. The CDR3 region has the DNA TGTGCCAGCAGCCAACAGTCGGGACAGGAAGCTTTCTTT. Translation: CASSQQSGQEAFF. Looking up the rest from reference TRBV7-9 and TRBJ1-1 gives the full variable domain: DTGVSQNPRHKITKRGQNVTFRCDPISEHNRLYWYRQTLGQGPEFLTYFQNEAQLEKSRLLSDRFSAERPKGSFSTLEIQRTEQGDSAMYLCASSQQSGQEAFFGQGTRLTVV.

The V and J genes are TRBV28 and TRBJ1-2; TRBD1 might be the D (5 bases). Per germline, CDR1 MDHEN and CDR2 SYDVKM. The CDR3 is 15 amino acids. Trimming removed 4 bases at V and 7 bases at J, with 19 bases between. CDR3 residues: CASSSGGSNRRGYTF. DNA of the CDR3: TGTGCCAGCAGTTCGGGGGGATCAAATCGGCGTGGCTACACCTTC.

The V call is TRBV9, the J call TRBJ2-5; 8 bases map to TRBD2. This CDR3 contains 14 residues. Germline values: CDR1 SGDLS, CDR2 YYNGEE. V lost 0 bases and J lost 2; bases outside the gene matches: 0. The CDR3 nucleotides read TGTGCCAGCAGCGTAGGACTAGCGCAAGAGACCCAGTACTTC. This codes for CASSVGLAQETQYF.

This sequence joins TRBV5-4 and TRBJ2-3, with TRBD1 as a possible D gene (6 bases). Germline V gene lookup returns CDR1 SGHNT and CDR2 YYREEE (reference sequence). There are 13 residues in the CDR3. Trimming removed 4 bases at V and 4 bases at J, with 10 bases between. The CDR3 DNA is TGTGCCAGCAGCCCACAGGGTCCAGATACGCAGTATTTT. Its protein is CASSPQGPDTQYF.

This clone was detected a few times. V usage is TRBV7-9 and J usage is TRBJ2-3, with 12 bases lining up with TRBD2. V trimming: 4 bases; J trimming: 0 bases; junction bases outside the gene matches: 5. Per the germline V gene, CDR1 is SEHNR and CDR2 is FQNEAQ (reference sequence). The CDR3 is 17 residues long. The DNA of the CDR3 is TGTGCCAGCAGCTGGTCTAGCGGGAGGGGTAGCACAGATACGCAGTATTTT. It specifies CASSWSSGRGSTDTQYF.

Here the CDR3 DNA reads TGTGCCAGCAGCACCGGACTAGCGGGAGAAGAGACCCAGTACTTC. This encodes CASSTGLAGEETQYF. V usage is TRBV11-3 and J usage is TRBJ2-5; TRBD2 matches 13 bases. The germline gives CDR1 SGHNT, CDR2 YENEEA. The J segment lost 3 bases and the V segment lost 5 bases, leaving 3 bases of the junction unmatched. The CDR3 consists of 15 residues. Filled out from reference TRBV11-3 and TRBJ2-5, the complete variable domain reads EAGVVQSPRYKIIEKKQPVAFWCNPISGHNTLYWYLQNLGQGPELLIRYENEEAVDDSQLPKDRFSAERLKGVDSTLKIQPAELGDSAVYLCASSTGLAGEETQYFGPGTRLLVL.

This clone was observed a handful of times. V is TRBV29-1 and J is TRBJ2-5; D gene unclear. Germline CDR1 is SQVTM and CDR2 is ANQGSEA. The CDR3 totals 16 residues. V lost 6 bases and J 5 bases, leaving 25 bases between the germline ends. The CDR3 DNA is TGCAGCGTCGGAAGAGGCTTCGACACTGGGCGGGAGACCCAGTACTTC. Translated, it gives CSVGRGFDTGRETQYF.

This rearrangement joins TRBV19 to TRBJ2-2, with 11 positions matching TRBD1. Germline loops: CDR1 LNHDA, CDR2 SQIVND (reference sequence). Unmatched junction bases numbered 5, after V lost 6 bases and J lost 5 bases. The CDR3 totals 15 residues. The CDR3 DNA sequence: TGTGCCAGTAGGGACAGGGGGCGCGGGACCGGGGAGCTGTTTTTT. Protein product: CASRDRGRGTGELFF. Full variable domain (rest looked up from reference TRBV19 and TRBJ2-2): DGGITQSPKYLFRKEGQNVTLSCEQNLNHDAMYWYRQDPGQGLRLIYYSQIVNDFQKGDIAEGYSVSREKKESFPLTVTSAQKNPTAFYLCASRDRGRGTGELFFGEGSRLTVL.

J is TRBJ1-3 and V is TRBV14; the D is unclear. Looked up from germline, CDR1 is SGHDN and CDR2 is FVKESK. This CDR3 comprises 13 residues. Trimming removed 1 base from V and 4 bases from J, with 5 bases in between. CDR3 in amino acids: CASSQVEGNTIYF. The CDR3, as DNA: TGTGCCAGCAGCCAAGTTGAGGGAAACACCATATATTTT.

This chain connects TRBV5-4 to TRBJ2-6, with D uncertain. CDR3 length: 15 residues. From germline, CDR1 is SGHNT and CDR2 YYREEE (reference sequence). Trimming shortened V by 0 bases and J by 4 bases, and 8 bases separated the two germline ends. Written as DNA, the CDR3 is TGTGCCAGCAGCTTGGAATCGACGGGGGCCAACGTCCTGACTTTC. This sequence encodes CASSLESTGANVLTF.